This T cell receptor beta chain was retrieved from a study of control samples from healthy donors and cancer patients. J lost 6 bases, V lost 5 bases, and 7 bases had no gene match. The CDR3 covers 13 residues. Produced via immunoSEQ multiplex PCR; TCRdb's table is partial and in-frame only. The table shows approximately 120,000 clones, with 80% to 90% occurring only once. The rearrangement uses TRBV12-3 or TRBV12-4 and TRBJ2-7, with TRBD1 matching over 7 bases. The clonotype comes from a woman aged 50 to 60 in good health. The sample was blood. CDR3 in amino acids: CASSKQGQGEQYF. The CDR3 region has the DNA TGTGCCAGCAGTAAACAGGGGCAGGGCGAGCAGTACTTC.